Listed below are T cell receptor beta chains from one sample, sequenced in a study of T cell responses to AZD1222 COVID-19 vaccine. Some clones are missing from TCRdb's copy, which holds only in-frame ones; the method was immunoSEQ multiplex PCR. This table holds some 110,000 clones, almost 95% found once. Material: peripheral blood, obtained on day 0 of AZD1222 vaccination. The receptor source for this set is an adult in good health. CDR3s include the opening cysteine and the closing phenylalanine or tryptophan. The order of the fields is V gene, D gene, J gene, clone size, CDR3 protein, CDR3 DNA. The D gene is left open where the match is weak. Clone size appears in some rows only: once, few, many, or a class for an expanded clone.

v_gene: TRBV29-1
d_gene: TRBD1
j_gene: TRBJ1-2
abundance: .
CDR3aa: CSAGQVNGYTF
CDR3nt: TGCAGCGCGGGACAGGTGAATGGCTACACCTTC

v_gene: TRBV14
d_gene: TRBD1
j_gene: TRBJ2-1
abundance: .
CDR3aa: CASSQEDRDNEQFF
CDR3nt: TGTGCCAGCAGCCAGGAGGACAGGGACAATGAGCAGTTCTTC

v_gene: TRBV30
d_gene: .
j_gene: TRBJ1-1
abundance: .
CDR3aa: CAWSKRGWTEAFF
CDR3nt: TGTGCCTGGAGTAAGAGGGGATGGACTGAAGCTTTCTTT

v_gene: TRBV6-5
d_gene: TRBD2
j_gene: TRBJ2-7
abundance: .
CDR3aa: CASRIAGSYEQYF
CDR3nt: TGTGCCAGCAGGATAGCGGGGAGCTACGAGCAGTACTTC

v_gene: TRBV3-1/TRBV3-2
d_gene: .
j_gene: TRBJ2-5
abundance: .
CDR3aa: CASSQQETQYF
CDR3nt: TGTGCCAGCAGCCAGCAAGAGACCCAGTACTTC

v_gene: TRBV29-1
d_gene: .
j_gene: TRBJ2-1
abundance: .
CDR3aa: CSSGLRYNEQFF
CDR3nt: TGCAGCTCGGGACTTCGCTACAATGAGCAGTTCTTC

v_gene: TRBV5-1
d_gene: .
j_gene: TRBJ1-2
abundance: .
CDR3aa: CASSPGAAGYTF
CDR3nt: TGCGCCAGCAGCCCGGGAGCCGCTGGCTACACCTTC

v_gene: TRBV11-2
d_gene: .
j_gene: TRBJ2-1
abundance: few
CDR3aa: CASSLGGDPSYNEQFF
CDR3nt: TGTGCCAGCAGCTTAGGGGGGGACCCCTCCTACAATGAGCAGTTCTTC

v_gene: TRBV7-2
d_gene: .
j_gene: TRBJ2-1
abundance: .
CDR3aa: CASSPDRRAEQFF
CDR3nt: TGTGCCAGCAGTCCCGACCGTCGGGCTGAGCAGTTCTTC

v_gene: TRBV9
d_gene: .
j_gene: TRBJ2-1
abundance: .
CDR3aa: CASSETGPSYNEQFF
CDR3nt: TGTGCCAGCAGCGAGACAGGACCCTCCTACAATGAGCAGTTCTTC

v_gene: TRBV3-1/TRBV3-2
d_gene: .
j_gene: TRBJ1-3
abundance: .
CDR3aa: CASSQEGAGNTIYF
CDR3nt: TGTGCCAGCAGCCAAGAGGGGGCTGGAAACACCATATATTTT

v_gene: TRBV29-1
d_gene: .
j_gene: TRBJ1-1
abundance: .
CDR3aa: CSVQAFTNTEAFF
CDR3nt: TGCAGCGTCCAGGCCTTTACCAACACTGAAGCTTTCTTT

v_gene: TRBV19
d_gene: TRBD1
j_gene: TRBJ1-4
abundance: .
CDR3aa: CASRIDRVDEKLFF
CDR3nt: TGTGCCAGTAGGATAGACAGGGTAGATGAAAAACTGTTTTTT

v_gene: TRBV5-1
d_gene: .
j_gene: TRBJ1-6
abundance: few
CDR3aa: CASRAWRGYNSPLHF
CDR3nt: TGCGCCAGCAGGGCTTGGAGGGGTTATAATTCACCCCTCCACTTT

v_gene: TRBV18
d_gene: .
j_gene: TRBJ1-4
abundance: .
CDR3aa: CASSPGGATNEKLFF
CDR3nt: TGTGCCAGCTCACCAGGGGGCGCAACTAATGAAAAACTGTTTTTT

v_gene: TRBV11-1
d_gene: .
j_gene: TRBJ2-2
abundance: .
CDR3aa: CASTHEVGELFF
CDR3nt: TGTGCCAGCACTCATGAGGTCGGGGAGCTGTTTTTT

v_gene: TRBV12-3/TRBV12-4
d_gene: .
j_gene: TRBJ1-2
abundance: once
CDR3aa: CASSRPRGGDTF
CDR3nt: TGTGCCAGCAGTCGCCCCCGGGGTGGGGACACCTTC

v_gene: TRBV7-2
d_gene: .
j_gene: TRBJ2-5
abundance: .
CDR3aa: CASSLGGWGETQYF
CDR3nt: TGTGCCAGCAGCTTAGGGGGATGGGGAGAGACCCAGTACTTC

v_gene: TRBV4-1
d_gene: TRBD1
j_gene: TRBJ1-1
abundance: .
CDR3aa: CASSQGQGGRIDTEAFF
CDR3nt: TGCGCCAGCAGCCAAGGACAGGGAGGGAGGATTGACACTGAAGCTTTCTTT

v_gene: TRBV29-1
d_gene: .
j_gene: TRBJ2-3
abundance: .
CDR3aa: CSAIGSTDTQYF
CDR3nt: TGCAGCGCTATAGGGAGCACAGATACGCAGTATTTT

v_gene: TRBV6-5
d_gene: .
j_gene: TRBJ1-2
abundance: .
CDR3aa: CASSPRDGGNYGYTF
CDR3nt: TGTGCCAGCAGTCCCCGGGACGGAGGTAACTATGGCTACACCTTC

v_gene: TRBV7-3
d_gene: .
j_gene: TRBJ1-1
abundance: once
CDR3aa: CASSLQGDTEAFF
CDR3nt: TGTGCCAGCAGTCTCCAAGGGGACACTGAAGCTTTCTTT

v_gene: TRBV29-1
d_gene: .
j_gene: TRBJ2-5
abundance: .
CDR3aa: CSLRLKYQETQYF
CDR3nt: TGCAGCCTTCGACTGAAGTACCAAGAGACCCAGTACTTC

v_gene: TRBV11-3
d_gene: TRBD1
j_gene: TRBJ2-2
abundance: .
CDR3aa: CASSLLRGTAGELFF
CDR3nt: TGTGCCAGCAGCTTACTCAGGGGGACCGCCGGGGAGCTGTTTTTT

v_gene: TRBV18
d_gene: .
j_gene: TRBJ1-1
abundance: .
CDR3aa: CASSQGQNTEAFF
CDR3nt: TGTGCCAGCTCACAAGGACAGAACACTGAAGCTTTCTTT

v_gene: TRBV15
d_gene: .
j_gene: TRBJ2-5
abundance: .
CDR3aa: CATSRDLPGRQETQYF
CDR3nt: TGTGCCACCAGCAGAGATTTGCCAGGGCGGCAGGAGACCCAGTACTTC

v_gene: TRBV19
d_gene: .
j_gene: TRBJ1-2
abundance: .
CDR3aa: CASSLEGWGYGYTF
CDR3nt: TGTGCCAGTAGCCTTGAAGGGTGGGGCTATGGCTACACCTTC

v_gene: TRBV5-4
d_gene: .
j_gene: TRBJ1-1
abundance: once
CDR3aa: CASSLSRAMNTEAFF
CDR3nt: TGTGCCAGCAGCTTGAGCAGGGCTATGAACACTGAAGCTTTCTTT

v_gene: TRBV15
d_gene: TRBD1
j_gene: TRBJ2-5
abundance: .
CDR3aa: CATSNQDRGWWETQYF
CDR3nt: TGTGCCACCAGCAACCAGGACAGGGGGTGGTGGGAGACCCAGTACTTC